A selection of T cell receptor beta chains follows, all from one sample in a study of cytomegalovirus exposure and HLA in healthy donors. The repertoire was sequenced with immunoSEQ multiplex PCR; TCRdb's copy has only in-frame clones and lacks some. The table has roughly 69,000 clones, about 78% seen once. Sequenced material: PBMCs. The receptor set was obtained from a young man in good health and CMV-seronegative. Both conserved end residues are part of each CDR3. The D gene is left open where the match is weak. Part of the rows lack a size; the others show once, few, many or a class for expanded clones.

v_call: TRBV28
d_call: TRBD2
j_call: TRBJ2-3
clone_size: once
cdr3_nt: TGTGCCAGCAGTTTCCTAGCGGGGGGCACAGATACGCAGTATTTT
cdr3_aa: CASSFLAGGTDTQYF

v_call: TRBV28
d_call: TRBD2
j_call: TRBJ2-1
clone_size: -
cdr3_nt: TGTGCCAGCAGTTTAGCGGGGGAGGGCTACAATGAGCAGTTCTTC
cdr3_aa: CASSLAGEGYNEQFF

v_call: TRBV14
d_call: TRBD2
j_call: TRBJ2-1
clone_size: -
cdr3_nt: TGTGCCAGCAGCCAAGGGACTAGCGTCTACAATGAGCAGTTCTTC
cdr3_aa: CASSQGTSVYNEQFF

v_call: TRBV19
d_call: TRBD1
j_call: TRBJ1-5
clone_size: -
cdr3_nt: TGTGCCAGTAGTACGACAGGGGGCAATCAGCCCCAGCATTTT
cdr3_aa: CASSTTGGNQPQHF

v_call: TRBV5-4
d_call: TRBD1
j_call: TRBJ1-1
clone_size: -
cdr3_nt: TGTGCCAGCAGCTCGGGACAGGTTTCCGGCACTGAAGCTTTCTTT
cdr3_aa: CASSSGQVSGTEAFF

v_call: TRBV6-6
d_call: -
j_call: TRBJ2-1
clone_size: -
cdr3_nt: TGTGCCAGCAGTTGGAGGGGACTGAGCTCCTACAATGAGCAGTTCTTC
cdr3_aa: CASSWRGLSSYNEQFF

v_call: TRBV7-2
d_call: -
j_call: TRBJ2-2
clone_size: -
cdr3_nt: TGTGCCAGCAGGGAGGCTTGGGGCACCGGGGAGCTGTTTTTT
cdr3_aa: CASREAWGTGELFF

v_call: TRBV2
d_call: -
j_call: TRBJ2-1
clone_size: -
cdr3_nt: TGTGCCAGCAGTGAGCCTGTCGGATTAGCTTTGCCTAATGAGCAGTTCTTC
cdr3_aa: CASSEPVGLALPNEQFF

v_call: TRBV5-4
d_call: -
j_call: TRBJ1-6
clone_size: -
cdr3_nt: TGTGCCAGCAGCCATTACAGGGTTGGCTATAATTCACCCCTCCACTTT
cdr3_aa: CASSHYRVGYNSPLHF

v_call: TRBV27
d_call: -
j_call: TRBJ2-7
clone_size: -
cdr3_nt: TGTGCCAGCAGTTTCAGGGGTTTCTCCTACGAGCAGTACTTC
cdr3_aa: CASSFRGFSYEQYF

v_call: TRBV18
d_call: -
j_call: TRBJ2-3
clone_size: -
cdr3_nt: TGTGCCAGCTCACTCAGACAAATCGGGGCAGATACGCAGTATTTT
cdr3_aa: CASSLRQIGADTQYF

v_call: TRBV18
d_call: TRBD1
j_call: TRBJ1-3
clone_size: few
cdr3_nt: TGTGCCAGCTCACCAACCGGGACAGGGTCTTCTGGAAACACCATATATTTT
cdr3_aa: CASSPTGTGSSGNTIYF

v_call: TRBV30
d_call: -
j_call: TRBJ1-3
clone_size: few
cdr3_nt: TGTGCCTGGAACCCCCAGGGAACAGGAAACACCATATATTTT
cdr3_aa: CAWNPQGTGNTIYF

v_call: TRBV10-2
d_call: -
j_call: TRBJ1-1
clone_size: -
cdr3_nt: TGCGCCAGCATGGGAGGGGGATTCGGGACTGAAGCTTTCTTT
cdr3_aa: CASMGGGFGTEAFF

v_call: TRBV27
d_call: -
j_call: TRBJ1-1
clone_size: once
cdr3_nt: TGTGCCAGCAGTTTAATAGGGGGAAACACTGAAGCTTTCTTT
cdr3_aa: CASSLIGGNTEAFF

v_call: TRBV10-2
d_call: -
j_call: TRBJ2-3
clone_size: few
cdr3_nt: TGCGCCAGCGCTCGGGGTTTCACAGATACGCAGTATTTT
cdr3_aa: CASARGFTDTQYF

v_call: TRBV5-4
d_call: TRBD2
j_call: TRBJ2-3
clone_size: -
cdr3_nt: TGTGCCAGCAGCTTGGGGCTAGCGGGGGCTCAAGGAGATACGCAGTATTTT
cdr3_aa: CASSLGLAGAQGDTQYF

v_call: TRBV4-2
d_call: TRBD2
j_call: TRBJ2-3
clone_size: -
cdr3_nt: TGTGCCAGCAGCCTTTATAGCGGGGGGAGCACAGATACGCAGTATTTT
cdr3_aa: CASSLYSGGSTDTQYF

v_call: TRBV7-3
d_call: -
j_call: TRBJ2-5
clone_size: -
cdr3_nt: TGTGCCAGCAGCTTCGGGGGGCCTCAAGAGACCCAGTACTTC
cdr3_aa: CASSFGGPQETQYF

v_call: TRBV11-1
d_call: -
j_call: TRBJ2-1
clone_size: -
cdr3_nt: TGTGCCAGCAGCTTAGAAGTAGGAGGACTTCCCGGAAATGAGCAGTTCTTC
cdr3_aa: CASSLEVGGLPGNEQFF

v_call: TRBV28
d_call: -
j_call: TRBJ2-3
clone_size: -
cdr3_nt: TGTGCCAGCAACCCGGGGGTCAAGGATACGCAGTATTTT
cdr3_aa: CASNPGVKDTQYF

v_call: TRBV7-8
d_call: -
j_call: TRBJ1-2
clone_size: -
cdr3_nt: TGTGCCAGCAGCCGAAGCCGGGACGGACTATATGGCTACACCTTC
cdr3_aa: CASSRSRDGLYGYTF

v_call: TRBV7-9
d_call: -
j_call: TRBJ1-3
clone_size: -
cdr3_nt: TGTGCCAGCAGCGAAACAGGGATTACTGGAAACACCATATATTTT
cdr3_aa: CASSETGITGNTIYF

v_call: TRBV19
d_call: TRBD1
j_call: TRBJ2-3
clone_size: -
cdr3_nt: TGTGCCAGTAGTACGGACAGGGCGACCACAGATACGCAGTATTTT
cdr3_aa: CASSTDRATTDTQYF

v_call: TRBV18
d_call: TRBD1
j_call: TRBJ2-2
clone_size: -
cdr3_nt: TGTGCCAGCTCACCCCGGACAGGGGAAACCGGGGAGCTGTTTTTT
cdr3_aa: CASSPRTGETGELFF

v_call: TRBV27
d_call: TRBD2
j_call: TRBJ2-1
clone_size: -
cdr3_nt: TGTGCCAGCAGTTGGGGGGGAGACTACAATGAGCAGTTCTTC
cdr3_aa: CASSWGGDYNEQFF

v_call: TRBV28
d_call: TRBD1
j_call: TRBJ1-5
clone_size: -
cdr3_nt: TGTGCCAGCAGTTCAGGGGGAAATCAGCCCCAGCATTTT
cdr3_aa: CASSSGGNQPQHF

v_call: TRBV28
d_call: TRBD1
j_call: TRBJ2-5
clone_size: -
cdr3_nt: TGTGCCAGCAGTTTAACAGGGGGCGCCAGGGAGACCCAGTACTTC
cdr3_aa: CASSLTGGARETQYF

v_call: TRBV2
d_call: -
j_call: TRBJ2-5
clone_size: -
cdr3_nt: TGTGCCAGCAACATTGGGACACTACAAGAGACCCAGTACTTC
cdr3_aa: CASNIGTLQETQYF

v_call: TRBV28
d_call: TRBD1
j_call: TRBJ2-1
clone_size: few
cdr3_nt: TGTGCCAGCAGCGCCGGGACAGCAAGGTTCTTC
cdr3_aa: CASSAGTARFF

v_call: TRBV6-5
d_call: TRBD1
j_call: TRBJ1-1
clone_size: -
cdr3_nt: TGTGCCAGCAGTTACGGGACAGGGGGCTATGGAGAAGCTTTCTTT
cdr3_aa: CASSYGTGGYGEAFF

v_call: TRBV5-4
d_call: -
j_call: TRBJ1-2
clone_size: few
cdr3_nt: TGTGCCAGCAGCTCGTGGACAGCCGGTGGCTACACCTTC
cdr3_aa: CASSSWTAGGYTF

v_call: TRBV7-2
d_call: -
j_call: TRBJ1-2
clone_size: -
cdr3_nt: TGTGCCAGCAGTTCCTCCCCCTATCACTATGGCTACACCTTC
cdr3_aa: CASSSSPYHYGYTF

v_call: TRBV1
d_call: -
j_call: TRBJ2-1
clone_size: -
cdr3_nt: TGCACCAGCAGCCGAACAGGGGCTCTCTCCTACAATGAGCAGTTCTTC
cdr3_aa: CTSSRTGALSYNEQFF

v_call: TRBV7-9
d_call: -
j_call: TRBJ1-1
clone_size: -
cdr3_nt: TGTGCCAGCAGCCCATCTAAGGTCCCGGAGGAAGCTTTCTTT
cdr3_aa: CASSPSKVPEEAFF

v_call: TRBV6-1
d_call: TRBD1
j_call: TRBJ1-1
clone_size: -
cdr3_nt: TGTGCCAGCAGTCCCCGGGACAGGATGAACACTGAAGCTTTCTTT
cdr3_aa: CASSPRDRMNTEAFF

v_call: TRBV7-3
d_call: -
j_call: TRBJ1-1
clone_size: few
cdr3_nt: TGTGCCAGCAGCTTAGCAGGGATCGGGAACACTGAAGCTTTCTTT
cdr3_aa: CASSLAGIGNTEAFF

v_call: TRBV5-4
d_call: TRBD1
j_call: TRBJ1-2
clone_size: few
cdr3_nt: TGTGCCAGCAGCTTAGCACCGTTCAGGGGGAGTGGCTACACCTTC
cdr3_aa: CASSLAPFRGSGYTF

v_call: TRBV9
d_call: -
j_call: TRBJ1-2
clone_size: -
cdr3_nt: TGTGCCAGCAAACCCCTAAGAGGGAATGGAGTCGGTGGCTACACCTTC
cdr3_aa: CASKPLRGNGVGGYTF

v_call: TRBV20-1
d_call: -
j_call: TRBJ2-3
clone_size: few
cdr3_nt: TGCAGTGCAACTAACCAAGATACGCAGTATTTT
cdr3_aa: CSATNQDTQYF

v_call: TRBV19
d_call: -
j_call: TRBJ2-7
clone_size: -
cdr3_nt: TGTGCCAGTAGTATTTTGCCAGTTCCATCCTACGAGCAGTACTTC
cdr3_aa: CASSILPVPSYEQYF

v_call: TRBV27
d_call: -
j_call: TRBJ1-2
clone_size: -
cdr3_nt: TGTGCCAGCAGTTTAGTAGCAGGGGCAGACTACACCTTC
cdr3_aa: CASSLVAGADYTF

v_call: TRBV27
d_call: -
j_call: TRBJ1-6
clone_size: -
cdr3_nt: TGTGCCAGCAGTTTCAGGCCGAATTCACCCCTCCACTTT
cdr3_aa: CASSFRPNSPLHF